These T cell receptor beta chains were read from a single sample in a study of regulatory T cells in long-lasting Graves disease. One entry per CDR3 protein, called by TCRdb with MiXCR from the multiplex PCR reads. The sample has about 460,000 distinct CDR3 sequences, 13% to 15% seen once. These records were also assigned to another study, of T cells in Graves' hyperthyroidism and ophthalmopathy.

The sequenced sample was peripheral blood mononuclear cells (PBMCs), obtained at new diagnosis, from a patient treated with antithyroid drugs. The receptors were sampled from a woman in her 50s with Graves disease. The CDR3 runs from the conserved cysteine through the conserved F or W. The D gene is left open where the match is weak. Size tells how often a clone was seen (once, few, many) or the class of an expanded clone, and some rows leave it out.

TRBD2	TRBJ2-7	many	TRBV20-1	TGCAGTGCTAGGAAGACACTAGCGGGCAAATACGAGCAGTACTTC	CSARKTLAGKYEQYF
-	TRBJ2-3	many	TRBV5-6	TGTGCCAGCACCACTTGGGGGAGGGGGGCGACAGATACGCAGTATTTT	CASTTWGRGATDTQYF
TRBD1	TRBJ1-2	few	TRBV5-1	TGCGCCAGCGGCTTCCGGGACAGGGAGACTAACTATGGCTACACCTTC	CASGFRDRETNYGYTF
-	TRBJ1-2	-	TRBV7-2	TGTGCCAGCAGCGCAACAGGTTCCCTCTATGGCTACACCTTC	CASSATGSLYGYTF
TRBD2	TRBJ2-1	-	TRBV5-4	TGTGCCAGCAGCTTCTCGACAGCCACTAGCGGGAGGTCCTACAATGAGCAGTTCTTC	CASSFSTATSGRSYNEQFF
-	TRBJ2-5	few	TRBV19	TGTGCCAGTAGTATCCGGACGAGATACCAAGAGACCCAGTACTTC	CASSIRTRYQETQYF
-	TRBJ2-7	many	TRBV28	TGTGCCAGCAGTTTAGAGCTTCAGGGAAGGTCCTACGAGCAGTACTTC	CASSLELQGRSYEQYF
-	TRBJ2-3	-	TRBV7-9	TGTGCCAGCAGCTTACGCTCCCTCGGGAGTGGGTCTACGCAGTATTTT	CASSLRSLGSGSTQYF
TRBD1	TRBJ1-3	many	TRBV28	TGTGCCAGCACAATGAGGACAGGGCTCTCTGGAAACACCATATATTTT	CASTMRTGLSGNTIYF
-	TRBJ1-1	-	TRBV4-1	TGCGCCAGCAGCTCCTCAGGGAGCAGGGAAGCTTTCTTT	CASSSSGSREAFF
TRBD2	TRBJ2-2	few	TRBV9	TGTGCCAGCAGCGTTGGACTAGTGGTCACCGGGGAGCTGTTTTTT	CASSVGLVVTGELFF
TRBD1	TRBJ2-2	few	TRBV10-3	TGTGTCATCAGTGGACCCACCGGGGTGGGACAGGCAAACACCGGGGAGCTGTTTTTT	CVISGPTGVGQANTGELFF
-	TRBJ2-7	many	TRBV7-9	TGTGCCAGCAGCTTAGCGGGTCCGGATTCCTACGAGCAGTACTTC	CASSLAGPDSYEQYF
-	TRBJ1-5	few	TRBV2	TGTGCCAGTAATGGGGGATTCGGCAATCAGCCCCAGCATTTT	CASNGGFGNQPQHF
TRBD1	TRBJ1-1	-	TRBV19	TGTGCCACCAAGGGACAGGTGAACACTGAAGCTTTCTTT	CATKGQVNTEAFF
TRBD1	TRBJ2-5	many	TRBV12-3/TRBV12-4	TGTGCCAGCAGTCCGACAGGGTGGGAGACCCAGTACTTC	CASSPTGWETQYF
TRBD1	TRBJ2-2	few	TRBV28	TGTGCCAGCAGTCAGACAGGGTTTTTCGCCGGGGAGCTGTTTTTT	CASSQTGFFAGELFF
-	TRBJ1-4	few	TRBV7-9	TGTGCCAGCAGTCAAAATCCAGGGGTTAGGACTAATGAAAAACTGTTTTTT	CASSQNPGVRTNEKLFF
-	TRBJ1-1	-	TRBV25-1	TGTGCCAGCAGTGAAGCCGACAGATACACTGAAGCTTTCTTT	CASSEADRYTEAFF
-	TRBJ2-2	few	TRBV27	TGTGCCAGCAGACTAGGACTTTACACCGGGGAGCTGTTTTTT	CASRLGLYTGELFF
TRBD2	TRBJ2-3	-	TRBV7-9	TGTGCCAGCAGCTTAGCGCGGGGGAGGACAGATACGCAGTATTTT	CASSLARGRTDTQYF
TRBD2	TRBJ2-5	-	TRBV7-7	TGTGCCAGCAGCTACGGGACTACACTCGAGACCCAGTACTTC	CASSYGTTLETQYF
TRBD1	TRBJ1-1	many	TRBV19	TGTGCCAGTAGTACGACCGGGACAGGGCGTTTTGCTGAAGCTTTCTTT	CASSTTGTGRFAEAFF
-	TRBJ1-5	few	TRBV4-1	TGCGCCAGCAGCCAAGACCCTTTTAGCAATCAGCCCCAGCATTTT	CASSQDPFSNQPQHF
-	TRBJ2-5	few	TRBV7-9	TGTGCCAGCAGGCACGCCGACAGAGAAGAGACCCAGTACTTC	CASRHADREETQYF